The sequence of this T cell receptor beta chain was determined in a study of T-cell memory formation after mild COVID-19. In its sample, this clonotype was seen many times. V was pared by 4 bases and J by 2 bases, with 7 bases of the junction left unmatched. Per the germline V gene, CDR1 is SGHRS and CDR2 is YFSETQ. The CDR3 covers 15 residues. TCRdb processed the 5' RACE reads anew with MiXCR; each CDR3 protein has one entry. The table includes 90,000 to 120,000 distinct CDR3 sequences, roughly a sixth detected once. This clonotype was sampled from a man younger than 35 who had mild COVID-19 (a few samples of this study predate the infection). Cell type and time point are not known. The gene calls are TRBV5-1 and TRBJ2-7, with 9 bases fitting TRBD1. The sequenced material came from PBMCs or a T cell subset sorted from them (not recorded which). The CDR3 region is CASSARQGEAYEQYF. The CDR3 nucleotides are TGCGCCAGCAGCGCCCGACAGGGGGAGGCCTACGAGCAGTACTTC.